The 32 T cell receptor beta chains below all came from one sample that was sequenced in a study of T cell responses to AZD1222 COVID-19 vaccine. TCRdb's copy holds only in-frame clones and misses some; the assay was immunoSEQ multiplex PCR. The sample holds around 100,000 clones, about nine tenths seen once. The sample in question was peripheral blood, obtained on day 0 of AZD1222 vaccination. Receptors originate from an adult in good health.

This sequence joins TRBV11-2 and TRBJ2-1; 7 positions match TRBD1. The CDR3 totals 15 residues. Germline values: CDR1 SGHAT, CDR2 FQNNGV. V lost 3 bases, J lost 0 bases, and 2 bases stayed unmatched. DNA of the CDR3: TGTGCCAGCAGCTTCCGACAGGGCTCCTACAATGAGCAGTTCTTC. Residues: CASSFRQGSYNEQFF.

V gene TRBV12-3 or TRBV12-4 combines with J gene TRBJ1-5; D not certain. The CDR3 is made up of 12 amino acids. V dropped 5 bases and J dropped 3 bases, with 5 bases sitting between them. CDR3 bases: TGTGCCAGCAGTGCCTACAATCAGCCCCAGCATTTT. This codes for CASSAYNQPQHF.

CDR3 coding DNA: TGTGCCAGCAGCGTGAACAGCTTTAGCTCCTACAATGAGCAGTTCTTC. This codes for CASSVNSFSSYNEQFF. This rearrangement joins TRBV27 to TRBJ2-1; D remains ambiguous. Germline V lookup: CDR1 MNHEY, CDR2 SMNVEV (reference sequence). V was clipped by 6 bases and J by 0 bases, with 15 bases between them. CDR3 size: 16 residues.

The genes are TRBV19 and TRBJ1-5; D ambiguous. Per germline, CDR1 LNHDA and CDR2 SQIVND (reference sequence). The CDR3 runs 16 residues. V was trimmed by 6 bases and J by 0 bases, leaving 15 bases between them. This CDR3 is CASSLAWTGSNQPQHF. The CDR3 DNA reads as TGTGCCAGTAGCCTTGCCTGGACGGGTAGCAATCAGCCCCAGCATTTT.

The gene calls are TRBV5-4 and TRBJ2-3; 9 bases fit TRBD2. CDR3 size: 16 residues. V lost 0 bases to trimming and J lost 4 bases; unmatched junction nucleotides: 6. CDR1 is SGHNT, CDR2 YYREEE, per germline (reference sequence). CDR3: CASSLGGSGRPDTQYF. CDR3 DNA: TGTGCCAGCAGCTTGGGGGGTAGCGGGAGACCAGATACGCAGTATTTT.

This clone was detected only once. The chain recombines TRBV2 with TRBJ2-7; 9 nucleotides agree with TRBD2. Germline V gene lookup returns CDR1 SNHLY and CDR2 FYNNEI. The CDR3 is made up of 14 amino acids. J was trimmed by 3 bases and V by 7 bases; bases with no gene match: 7. The CDR3 bases are TGTGCCAGCAAGGAGCGGGAGGCTAACTACGAGCAGTACTTC. This codes for CASKEREANYEQYF.

The chain recombines TRBV18 with TRBJ2-2; the D gene is possibly TRBD2 (6 bases). The V and J ends lost 4 bases and 1 base respectively, with 16 bases between them. Germline V gene lookup returns CDR1 KGHSH and CDR2 LQKENI. This CDR3 spans 17 amino acids. CDR3 bases: TGTGCCAGCTCACGAGTAGCGGCCCAGGGGAACACCGGGGAGCTGTTTTTT. Translating gives CASSRVAAQGNTGELFF.

The rearrangement links TRBV27 to TRBJ1-1, with D possibly being TRBD1 (5 bases). This CDR3 has 18 residues. CDR1 is MNHEY and CDR2 is SMNVEV in the germline V gene (reference sequence). Trimming took off 0 bases at V and 3 bases at J, with 20 bases between the two ends. As DNA, the CDR3 is TGTGCCAGCAGTTTATCGGTCCGGGGGAGATATGCGTACACTGAAGCTTTCTTT. This translates into CASSLSVRGRYAYTEAFF.

This rearrangement joins TRBV30 to TRBJ1-5; D is unclear. CDR1 and CDR2 (germline): GTSNPN, SVGIG (reference sequence). Trimming stripped 1 base from V and 7 bases from J, with 11 bases between. This CDR3 comprises 13 residues. DNA of the CDR3: TGTGCCTGGAGTGGTACCGATGGACAGCCCCAGCATTTT. Amino acid sequence: CAWSGTDGQPQHF.

The chain has TRBV28 and TRBJ1-2; no clear D. The germline V gene has CDR1 MDHEN and CDR2 SYDVKM. Trimming left V 9 bases short and J 10 bases short, with 15 bases between. The CDR3 consists of 11 residues. CDR3 nucleotides: TGTGCCAGTCGACTGCAGCGAACCTACACCTTC. Its translation: CASRLQRTYTF.

This chain connects TRBV7-3 to TRBJ2-2; possibly TRBD2 for D (5 bases). The CDR3 is 17 amino acids. Germline CDR1 and CDR2: SGHTA and FQGTGA. V lost 1 base, J lost 6 bases, and 18 bases lay in between. In DNA, the CDR3 is TGTGCCAGCAGCTTAATGGGTGGGAGATCGGCCGCCGGGGAGCTGTTTTTT. Amino acids: CASSLMGGRSAAGELFF. The full variable domain, with the rest looked up from reference TRBV7-3 and TRBJ2-2, is GAGVSQTPSNKVTEKGKYVELRCDPISGHTALYWYRQSLGQGPEFLIYFQGTGAADDSGLPNDRFFAVRPEGSVSTLKIQRTERGDSAVYLCASSLMGGRSAAGELFFGEGSRLTVL.

CDR3: CASSTQTGGYTF. CDR3 bases: TGTGCCAGCAGTACCCAGACAGGTGGCTACACCTTC. The V gene is TRBV28, the J gene TRBJ1-2; D perhaps matches TRBD1 (6 bases). There are 12 residues in the CDR3. The V and J ends lost 5 bases and 7 bases respectively, with 11 bases between them. CDR1 and CDR2 from the germline V gene are MDHEN and SYDVKM.

The chain joins TRBV28 to TRBJ2-3; D may match TRBD1 or TRBD2 (5 bases each). CDR3 length equals 14 residues. Trimming cost V 3 bases and J 1 base, with 8 bases left between them. Germline CDR1 and CDR2: MDHEN and SYDVKM. CDR3 in amino acids: CASSLGDGTDTQYF. CDR3 DNA sequence: TGTGCCAGCAGTTTGGGGGACGGCACAGATACGCAGTATTTT.

V usage is TRBV9 and J usage is TRBJ2-1, with D unclear. V was shortened by 4 bases and J by 0 bases, with 5 bases between the two germline ends. CDR1 SGDLS and CDR2 YYNGEE come from the germline V gene. The CDR3 loop spans 13 amino acids. This CDR3 reads CASSPFSYNEQFF. In DNA, the CDR3 is TGTGCCAGCAGCCCCTTCTCCTACAATGAGCAGTTCTTC.

This sequence joins TRBV4-1 and TRBJ1-2; 9 nucleotides agree with TRBD1. Losses at the gene ends were 0 bases for V and 4 bases for J; bases not matched to a gene: 9. CDR3 length: 17 residues. Germline V gene lookup returns CDR1 MGHRA and CDR2 YSYEKL. The CDR3 loop reads CASSQDRVGTGTYGYTF. DNA of the CDR3: TGCGCCAGCAGCCAAGATCGGGTTGGGACAGGGACCTATGGCTACACCTTC.

This clone appeared a single time. This rearrangement joins TRBV3-1 (or the pseudogene TRBV3-2) to TRBJ1-3; unclear D gene. V dropped 0 bases and J dropped 4 bases, with 16 bases sitting between them. Germline lookup yields CDR1 LGHDT and CDR2 YNNKEL (reference sequence). The CDR3 loop spans 17 amino acids. The CDR3, as DNA: TGTGCCAGCAGCCAAGATCTTGCTCTTACAAAGGGAAACACCATATATTTT. It encodes CASSQDLALTKGNTIYF.

The chain has TRBV25-1 and TRBJ1-3; 7 nucleotides agree with TRBD1. The germline gives CDR1 MGHDK, CDR2 SYGVNS. This CDR3 has 14 residues. V shed 0 bases, J shed 8 bases, and the junction held 4 bases outside the gene matches. In DNA form, the CDR3 reads TGTGCCAGCAGTGAATACGGGCAGGGGGACACCATATATTTT. This sequence encodes CASSEYGQGDTIYF.

The V call is TRBV12-3 or TRBV12-4, the J call TRBJ2-2; 8 bases agree with TRBD2. The V segment lost 6 bases and the J segment 6 bases; nucleotides outside the gene matches: 0. This CDR3 region has 12 residues. CDR3 DNA: TGTGCCAGCAGACTAGCGGCCGGGGAGCTGTTTTTT. Translating gives CASRLAAGELFF.

This chain connects TRBV29-1 to TRBJ1-3, with TRBD1 matching over 7 bases. This CDR3 comprises 13 residues. Unmatched junction bases numbered 5, after V lost 7 bases and J lost 2 bases. Germline CDR1 is SQVTM and CDR2 is ANQGSEA. The CDR3, as DNA: TGCAGCGGGAAGACAGGGACTGGAAACACCATATATTTT. Encoded protein: CSGKTGTGNTIYF. Full variable domain (rest looked up from reference TRBV29-1 and TRBJ1-3): SAVISQKPSRDICQRGTSLTIQCQVDSQVTMMFWYRQQPGQSLTLIATANQGSEATYESGFVIDKFPISRPNLTFSTLTVSNMSPEDSSIYLCSGKTGTGNTIYFGEGSWLTVV.

The chain combines TRBV2 with TRBJ2-3; maybe TRBD1 (5 bases). This CDR3 contains 12 residues. Looked up from germline, CDR1 is SNHLY and CDR2 is FYNNEI. The V end lost 8 bases, the J end lost 3 bases, and 9 bases lay between the germline ends. This chain's CDR3 is CASGALTDTQYF. The CDR3 DNA is TGTGCCAGCGGGGCCTTAACAGATACGCAGTATTTT.

The chain couples TRBV19 to TRBJ2-7; D unresolved. The CDR3 has 14 amino acids. Germline CDR1 and CDR2: LNHDA and SQIVND (reference sequence). The V end lost 5 bases, the J end lost 2 bases, and 13 bases lay between the germline ends. The CDR3: CASSGVGIAYEQYF. The CDR3 DNA reads TGTGCCAGTAGTGGAGTCGGCATAGCCTACGAGCAGTACTTC. The variable domain in full, completed from reference TRBV19 and TRBJ2-7, reads DGGITQSPKYLFRKEGQNVTLSCEQNLNHDAMYWYRQDPGQGLRLIYYSQIVNDFQKGDIAEGYSVSREKKESFPLTVTSAQKNPTAFYLCASSGVGIAYEQYFGPGTRLTVT.

For this clone: At one of its ends the junction is not consistent with the germline gene, which may arise from a read error. The chain carries TRBV4-1 and TRBJ2-1, with D perhaps matching TRBD2 (6 bases). This CDR3 comprises 16 residues. Germline V lookup: CDR1 MGHRA, CDR2 YSYEKL. Written as DNA, the CDR3 is TGCGCCAGCATCCAAGGATATGGTGGGAGGAGTAGTGAGCAGTTCTTC. This encodes CASIQGYGGRSSEQFF.

The chain joins TRBV29-1 to TRBJ1-3, with D unresolved. V was pared by 0 bases and J by 4 bases, with 7 bases between. This CDR3 contains 13 residues. Germline CDR1 and CDR2: SQVTM and ANQGSEA. CDR3 sequence reads: CSVEDKSGNTIYF. In DNA, the CDR3 is TGCAGCGTTGAAGATAAATCGGGAAACACCATATATTTT.

The gene calls are TRBV10-3 and TRBJ2-3; D gene ambiguous. Germline V gene data show CDR1 as ENHRY and CDR2 as SYGVKD. CDR3 size: 12 residues. Trimming removed 6 bases from V and 2 bases from J, with 6 bases in between. CDR3 protein: CAISRTTDTQYF. DNA of the CDR3: TGTGCCATCAGCCGAACCACAGATACGCAGTATTTT.

This clone was picked up a small number of times. The chain combines TRBV14 with TRBJ2-5; TRBD2 might be the D (5 bases). The germline V gene encodes CDR1 SGHDN and CDR2 FVKESK. Trimming stripped 0 bases from V and 4 bases from J, with 24 bases between. The CDR3 is 19 residues long. The CDR3: CASSQEGADPRLGLETQYF. CDR3 sequence (DNA): TGTGCCAGCAGCCAAGAAGGAGCGGACCCACGATTGGGATTAGAGACCCAGTACTTC.

The chain uses TRBV5-1 and TRBJ1-6; D gene ambiguous. Germline CDR1 and CDR2: SGHRS and YFSETQ. There are 19 residues in the CDR3. Trimming removed 4 bases at V and 0 bases at J, with 20 bases between. The CDR3 nucleotides are TGCGCCAGCAGCCCCACGGGTCCTTCCTGGGGCTCCTATAATTCACCCCTCCACTTT. Translating gives CASSPTGPSWGSYNSPLHF.

The V and J genes are TRBV28 and TRBJ2-1; 7 bases line up with TRBD1. Germline V gene sequence: CDR1 MDHEN, CDR2 SYDVKM. V lost 5 bases and J lost 8; bases outside the gene matches: 6. This CDR3 is 13 amino acids long. The CDR3 nucleotides read TGTGCCAGCAGTACCACAGGGGTCTATGAGCAGTTCTTC. Translated, it gives CASSTTGVYEQFF.

The chain recombines TRBV19 with TRBJ2-1, with D perhaps TRBD1 or TRBD2 (5 bases each). This CDR3 is 16 amino acids long. Trimming left V 8 bases short and J 3 bases short, with 20 bases between. Germline CDR1 and CDR2: LNHDA and SQIVND (reference sequence). The DNA for the CDR3 is TGTGCCAGTCAAGGGGCGTCGGGGCGCTTCTACAATGAGCAGTTCTTC. It is translated as CASQGASGRFYNEQFF. Filled out from reference TRBV19 and TRBJ2-1, the complete variable domain reads DGGITQSPKYLFRKEGQNVTLSCEQNLNHDAMYWYRQDPGQGLRLIYYSQIVNDFQKGDIAEGYSVSREKKESFPLTVTSAQKNPTAFYLCASQGASGRFYNEQFFGPGTRLTVL.

A few counts support this clone. The J gene is TRBJ1-1, the V gene TRBV28, with D possibly matching TRBD1 (5 bases). CDR3 size: 13 residues. Germline V gene sequence: CDR1 MDHEN, CDR2 SYDVKM. Trimming stripped 6 bases from V and 2 bases from J, with 10 bases between. The CDR3 is CASSTTDNTEAFF. CDR3 coding DNA: TGTGCCAGCAGCACGACAGATAACACTGAAGCTTTCTTT.

The chain uses TRBV5-1 and TRBJ2-1; 7 nucleotides align to TRBD2. The length of the CDR3 is 16 residues. After removal of 3 bases from V and 3 bases from J, the junction contained 9 bases not matched to a gene. Per the germline V gene, CDR1 is SGHRS and CDR2 is YFSETQ. CDR3 loop: CASSSLGSGNYNEQFF. In DNA, the CDR3 is TGCGCCAGCAGCTCACTAGGGAGCGGGAACTACAATGAGCAGTTCTTC.

The chain employs TRBV5-1 and TRBJ2-1; perhaps D is TRBD1 or TRBD2 (6 bases each). The V end was cut by 2 bases, the J end by 0 bases, with 12 bases between. CDR3 length: 16 amino acids. CDR1 is SGHRS and CDR2 is YFSETQ in the germline V gene. This chain's CDR3 is CASSFLQGGSYNEQFF. The CDR3 region has the DNA TGCGCCAGCAGCTTCCTACAGGGAGGCTCCTACAATGAGCAGTTCTTC.

The V and J genes are TRBV9 and TRBJ2-1; 7 bases align to TRBD2. CDR3 length: 14 amino acids. With V trimmed by 6 bases and J by 7 bases, 10 bases remained unmatched. Germline lookup yields CDR1 SGDLS and CDR2 YYNGEE. The DNA for the CDR3 is TGTGCCAGCACGGGGCGGGAGAAGCGTAATGAGCAGTTCTTC. Translating gives CASTGREKRNEQFF. The full variable domain, rest sourced from reference TRBV9 and TRBJ2-1, is DSGVTQTPKHLITATGQRVTLRCSPRSGDLSVYWYQQSLDQGLQFLIQYYNGEERAKGNILERFSAQQFPDLHSELNLSSLELGDSALYFCASTGREKRNEQFFGPGTRLTVL.